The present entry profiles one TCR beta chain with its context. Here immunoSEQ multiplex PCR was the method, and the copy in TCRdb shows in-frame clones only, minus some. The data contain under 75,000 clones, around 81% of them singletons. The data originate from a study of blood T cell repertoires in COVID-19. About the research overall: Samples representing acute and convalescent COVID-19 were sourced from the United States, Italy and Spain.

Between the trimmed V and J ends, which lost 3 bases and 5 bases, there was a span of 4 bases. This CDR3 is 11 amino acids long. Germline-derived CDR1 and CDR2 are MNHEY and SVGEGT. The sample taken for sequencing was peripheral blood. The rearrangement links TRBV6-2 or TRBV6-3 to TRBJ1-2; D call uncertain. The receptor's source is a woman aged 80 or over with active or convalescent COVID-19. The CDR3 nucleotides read TGTGCCAGCAGTTATTCTTATGGCTACACCTTC. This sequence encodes CASSYSYGYTF.